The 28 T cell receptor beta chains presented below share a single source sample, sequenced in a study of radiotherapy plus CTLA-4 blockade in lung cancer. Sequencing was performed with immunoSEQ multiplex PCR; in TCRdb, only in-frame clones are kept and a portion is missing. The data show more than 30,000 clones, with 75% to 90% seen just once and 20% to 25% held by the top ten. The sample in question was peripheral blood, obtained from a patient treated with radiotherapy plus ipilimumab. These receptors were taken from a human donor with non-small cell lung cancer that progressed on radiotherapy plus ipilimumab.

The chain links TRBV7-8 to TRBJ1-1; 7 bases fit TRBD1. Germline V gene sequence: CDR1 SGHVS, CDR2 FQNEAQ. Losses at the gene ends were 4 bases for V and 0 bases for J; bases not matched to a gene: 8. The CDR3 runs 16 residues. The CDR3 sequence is CASSSESTGLNTEAFF. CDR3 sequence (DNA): TGTGCCAGCAGCTCGGAATCGACAGGGTTGAACACTGAAGCTTTCTTT.

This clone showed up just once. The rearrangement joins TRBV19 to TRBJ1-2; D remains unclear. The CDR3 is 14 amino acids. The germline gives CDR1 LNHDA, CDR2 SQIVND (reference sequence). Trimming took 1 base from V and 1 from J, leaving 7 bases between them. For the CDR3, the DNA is TGTGCCAGTAGTATAGTGACGGGTAACTATGGCTACACCTTC. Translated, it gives CASSIVTGNYGYTF.

The CDR3 spells CASSQDGPSGGLTSGANVLTF. CDR3 sequence (DNA): TGCGCCAGCAGCCAAGATGGACCTAGCGGGGGGTTGACCTCTGGGGCCAACGTCCTGACTTTC. The chain uses TRBV4-1 and TRBJ2-6; 11 bases map to TRBD2. Per germline, CDR1 MGHRA and CDR2 YSYEKL. This CDR3 has 21 residues. V shed 0 bases, J shed 0 bases, and the junction held 10 bases outside the gene matches.

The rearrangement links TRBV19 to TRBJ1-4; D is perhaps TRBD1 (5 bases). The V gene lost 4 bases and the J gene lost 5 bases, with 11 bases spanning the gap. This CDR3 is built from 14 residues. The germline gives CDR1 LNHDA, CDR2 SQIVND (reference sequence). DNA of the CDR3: TGTGCCAGTAGTACGCGGGGCGAGAATGAAAAACTGTTTTTT. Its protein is CASSTRGENEKLFF.

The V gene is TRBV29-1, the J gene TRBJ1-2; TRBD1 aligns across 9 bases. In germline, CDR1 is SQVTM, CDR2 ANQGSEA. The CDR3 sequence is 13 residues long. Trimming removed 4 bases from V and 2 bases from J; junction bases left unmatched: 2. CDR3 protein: CSVAGTGNYGYTF. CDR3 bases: TGCAGCGTTGCTGGGACAGGGAACTATGGCTACACCTTC.

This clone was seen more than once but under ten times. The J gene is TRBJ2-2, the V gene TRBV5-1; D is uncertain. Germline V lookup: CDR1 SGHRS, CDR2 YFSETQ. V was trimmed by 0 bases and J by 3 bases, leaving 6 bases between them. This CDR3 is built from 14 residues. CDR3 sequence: CASSLATYTGELFF. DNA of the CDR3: TGCGCCAGCAGCTTGGCTACTTACACCGGGGAGCTGTTTTTT.

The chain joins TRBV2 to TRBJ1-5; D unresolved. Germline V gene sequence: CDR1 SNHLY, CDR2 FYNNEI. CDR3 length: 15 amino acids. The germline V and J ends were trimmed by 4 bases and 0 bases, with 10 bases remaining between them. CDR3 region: CASSGTANSNQPQHF. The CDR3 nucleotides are TGTGCCAGCAGTGGGACTGCTAATAGCAATCAGCCCCAGCATTTT.

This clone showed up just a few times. This chain's CDR3 is CASSFRGLMNTEAFF. DNA of the CDR3: TGTGCCAGCAGCTTTAGGGGACTTATGAACACTGAAGCTTTCTTT. V usage is TRBV5-5 and J usage is TRBJ1-1; TRBD1 might be the D (5 bases). Germline V gene lookup returns CDR1 SGHKS and CDR2 YYEKEE (reference sequence). The V end was cut by 2 bases, the J end by 0 bases, with 11 bases between. The CDR3 sequence is 15 residues long.

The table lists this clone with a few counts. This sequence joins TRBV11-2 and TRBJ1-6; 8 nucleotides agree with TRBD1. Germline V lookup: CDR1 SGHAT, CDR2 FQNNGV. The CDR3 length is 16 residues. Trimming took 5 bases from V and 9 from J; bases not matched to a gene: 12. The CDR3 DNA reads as TGTGCCAGCAGCCGACCAACCGGGACAGGCATTTCACCCCTCCACTTT. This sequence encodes CASSRPTGTGISPLHF.

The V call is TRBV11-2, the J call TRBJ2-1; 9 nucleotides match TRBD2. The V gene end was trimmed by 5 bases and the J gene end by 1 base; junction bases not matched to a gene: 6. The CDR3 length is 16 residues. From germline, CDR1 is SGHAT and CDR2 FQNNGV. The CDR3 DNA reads TGTGCCAGCAGCGAGGATAGCGGGGGTTCCTACAATGAGCAGTTCTTC. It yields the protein CASSEDSGGSYNEQFF.

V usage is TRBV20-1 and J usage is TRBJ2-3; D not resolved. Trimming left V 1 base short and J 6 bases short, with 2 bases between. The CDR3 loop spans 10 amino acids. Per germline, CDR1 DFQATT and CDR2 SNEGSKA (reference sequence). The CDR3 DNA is TGCAGTGCTAGAGCGGATACGCAGTATTTT. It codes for CSARADTQYF.

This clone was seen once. The CDR3 region has the DNA TGCGCCAGCAGCCAACCCACAGCTCGTGCCAAAAACATTCAGTACTTC. Protein: CASSQPTARAKNIQYF. The V gene is TRBV4-1, the J gene TRBJ2-4; D not resolved. Germline loops: CDR1 MGHRA, CDR2 YSYEKL. Trimming removed 2 bases from V and 1 base from J, with 12 bases in between. This CDR3 spans 16 amino acids.

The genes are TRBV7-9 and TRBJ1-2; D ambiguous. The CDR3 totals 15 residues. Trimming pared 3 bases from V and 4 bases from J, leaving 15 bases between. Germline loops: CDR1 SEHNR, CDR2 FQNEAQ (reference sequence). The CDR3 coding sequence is TGTGCCAGCAGCTTCGGGTCCCAACGCCTCTATGGCTACACCTTC. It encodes CASSFGSQRLYGYTF.

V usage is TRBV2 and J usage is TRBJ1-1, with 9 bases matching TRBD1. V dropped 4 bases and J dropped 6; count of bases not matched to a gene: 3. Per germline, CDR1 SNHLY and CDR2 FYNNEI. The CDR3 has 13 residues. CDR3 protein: CASSGDRASEAFF. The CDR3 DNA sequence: TGTGCCAGCAGTGGGGACAGGGCTTCTGAAGCTTTCTTT.

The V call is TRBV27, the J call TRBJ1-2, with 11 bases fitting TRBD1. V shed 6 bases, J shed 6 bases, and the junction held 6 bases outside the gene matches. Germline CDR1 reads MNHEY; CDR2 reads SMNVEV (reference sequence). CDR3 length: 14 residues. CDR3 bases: TGTGCCAGCAGGGGGACAGGGGGGTCGGATGGCTACACCTTC. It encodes CASRGTGGSDGYTF.

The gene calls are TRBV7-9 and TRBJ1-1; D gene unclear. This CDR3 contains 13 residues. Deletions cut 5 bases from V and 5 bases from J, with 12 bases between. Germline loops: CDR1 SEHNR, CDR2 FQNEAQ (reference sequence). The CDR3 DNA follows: TGTGCCAGCAGCCCGAATGGAGGGACTGAAGCTTTCTTT. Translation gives CASSPNGGTEAFF.

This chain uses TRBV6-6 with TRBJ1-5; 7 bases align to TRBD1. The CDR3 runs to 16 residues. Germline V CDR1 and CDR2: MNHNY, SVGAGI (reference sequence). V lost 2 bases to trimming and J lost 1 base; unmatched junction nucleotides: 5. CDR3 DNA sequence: TGTGCCAGCAGTTACGGTAAGGGGGCAAGCAATCAGCCCCAGCATTTT. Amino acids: CASSYGKGASNQPQHF.

The CDR3 is CAWSPRQGCYGYTF. Here the CDR3 DNA reads TGTGCCTGGAGTCCCCGACAGGGCTGCTATGGCTACACCTTC. The genes are TRBV30 and TRBJ1-2, with TRBD1 matching 7 bases. The ends lost 2 bases at V and 4 bases at J; junction bases unmatched: 7. The CDR3 consists of 14 residues. Looked up from germline, CDR1 is GTSNPN and CDR2 is SVGIG (reference sequence).

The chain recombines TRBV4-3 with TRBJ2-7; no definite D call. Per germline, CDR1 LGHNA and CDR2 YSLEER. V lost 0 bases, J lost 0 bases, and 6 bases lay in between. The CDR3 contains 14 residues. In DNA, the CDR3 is TGCGCCAGCAGCCAAGAGGCGGCCTCCTACGAGCAGTACTTC. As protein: CASSQEAASYEQYF.

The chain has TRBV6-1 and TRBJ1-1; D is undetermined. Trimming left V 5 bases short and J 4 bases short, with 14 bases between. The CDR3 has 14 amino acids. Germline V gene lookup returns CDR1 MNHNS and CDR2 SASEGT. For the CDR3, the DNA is TGTGCCAGCAGTCCCTTTGGAGGGAGCACTGAAGCTTTCTTT. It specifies CASSPFGGSTEAFF.

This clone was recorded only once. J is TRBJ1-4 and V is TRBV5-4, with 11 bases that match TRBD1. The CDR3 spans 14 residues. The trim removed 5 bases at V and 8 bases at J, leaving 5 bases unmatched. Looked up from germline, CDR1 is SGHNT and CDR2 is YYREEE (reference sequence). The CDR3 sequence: CASSTGTGGEKLFF. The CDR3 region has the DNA TGTGCCAGCAGTACCGGGACAGGGGGGGAAAAACTGTTTTTT.

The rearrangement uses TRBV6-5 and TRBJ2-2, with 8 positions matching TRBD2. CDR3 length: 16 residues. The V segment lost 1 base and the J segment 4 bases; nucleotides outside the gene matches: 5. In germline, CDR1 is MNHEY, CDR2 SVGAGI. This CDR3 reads CASSYYGGGRTGELFF. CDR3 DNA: TGTGCCAGCAGTTACTATGGCGGGGGGCGCACCGGGGAGCTGTTTTTT.

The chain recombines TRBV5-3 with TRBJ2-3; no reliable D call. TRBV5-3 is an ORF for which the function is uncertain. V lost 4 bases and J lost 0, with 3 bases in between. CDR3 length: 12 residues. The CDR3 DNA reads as TGTGCCAGAAGCCCGAGCACAGATACGCAGTATTTT. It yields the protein CARSPSTDTQYF.

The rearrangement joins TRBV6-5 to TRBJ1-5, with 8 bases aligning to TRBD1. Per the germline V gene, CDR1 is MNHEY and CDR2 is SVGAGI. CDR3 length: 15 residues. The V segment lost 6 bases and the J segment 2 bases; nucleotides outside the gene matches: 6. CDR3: CASRSQQGGNQPQHF. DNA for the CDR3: TGTGCCAGCAGATCCCAACAGGGGGGCAATCAGCCCCAGCATTTT.

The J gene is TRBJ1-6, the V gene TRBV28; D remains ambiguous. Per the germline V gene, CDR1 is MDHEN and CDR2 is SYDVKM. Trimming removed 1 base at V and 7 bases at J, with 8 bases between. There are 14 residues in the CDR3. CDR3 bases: TGTGCCAGCAGTTTATTGTCCGAGAATTCACCCCTCCACTTT. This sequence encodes CASSLLSENSPLHF.

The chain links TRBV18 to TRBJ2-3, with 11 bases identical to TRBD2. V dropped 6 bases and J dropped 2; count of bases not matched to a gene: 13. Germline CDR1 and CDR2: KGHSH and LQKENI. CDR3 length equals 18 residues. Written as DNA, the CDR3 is TGTGCCAGCTCCCTCACTAGCGGGGGCCAACTCTACACAGATACGCAGTATTTT. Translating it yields CASSLTSGGQLYTDTQYF.

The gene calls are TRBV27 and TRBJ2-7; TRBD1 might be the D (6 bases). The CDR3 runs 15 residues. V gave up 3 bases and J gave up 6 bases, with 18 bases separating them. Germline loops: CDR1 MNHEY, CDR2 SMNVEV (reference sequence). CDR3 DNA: TGTGCCAGCAGTTTTTTGGGGGCGGACTTGACCGAGCAGTACTTC. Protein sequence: CASSFLGADLTEQYF.

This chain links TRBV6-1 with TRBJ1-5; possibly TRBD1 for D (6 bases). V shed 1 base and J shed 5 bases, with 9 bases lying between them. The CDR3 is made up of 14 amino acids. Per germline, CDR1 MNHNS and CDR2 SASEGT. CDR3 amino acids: CASSEVSGDQPQHF. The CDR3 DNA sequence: TGTGCCAGCAGTGAAGTGTCAGGGGATCAGCCCCAGCATTTT.